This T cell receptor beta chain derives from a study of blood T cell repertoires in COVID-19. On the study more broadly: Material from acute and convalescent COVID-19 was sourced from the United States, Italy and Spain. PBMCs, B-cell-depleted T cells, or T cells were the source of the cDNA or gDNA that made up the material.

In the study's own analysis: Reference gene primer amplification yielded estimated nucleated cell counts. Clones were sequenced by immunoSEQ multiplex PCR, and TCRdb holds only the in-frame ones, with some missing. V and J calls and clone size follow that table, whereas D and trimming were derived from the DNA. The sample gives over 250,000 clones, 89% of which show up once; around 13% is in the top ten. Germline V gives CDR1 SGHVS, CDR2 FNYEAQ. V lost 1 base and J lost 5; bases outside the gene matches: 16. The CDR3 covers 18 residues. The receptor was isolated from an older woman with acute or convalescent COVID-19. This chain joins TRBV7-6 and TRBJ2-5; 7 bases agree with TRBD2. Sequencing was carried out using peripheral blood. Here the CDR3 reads CASSLDSVVREDGETQYF. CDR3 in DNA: TGTGCCAGCAGCTTAGACTCCGTGGTACGGGAGGATGGGGAGACCCAGTACTTC.